This section outlines one T cell receptor beta chain sequence together with its context. The sample holds a few counts of this clonotype. Its antigen target is currently unknown. No clone much larger than this one lies a single base away; base qualities are absent. The data were obtained in a study of T cells in Graves' hyperthyroidism and ophthalmopathy (dated by TCRdb to between 2019 and 2020). Regarding the research as a whole: Peripheral blood was collected at initial diagnosis, before any treatment. To identify TCR V-J signatures that set the groups apart, the researchers used a discovery cohort of more than 95 patients, made up of fewer than 50 with Graves' ophthalmopathy and some 56 with stable Graves' hyperthyroidism. Prospective prediction of ophthalmopathy was tested in an independent validation cohort of 18 to 20 hyperthyroidism patients and 15 to 17 patients who later progressed to ophthalmopathy. For training and testing, the approximately 92 patients in the discovery cohort were randomly divided in a 7:3 ratio. In over five Graves' hyperthyroidism patients, the study also compared T-cell repertoires from thyroid tissue with T-cell repertoires from blood. Once sampling was done, hyperthyroidism patients were given methimazole at a starting dose of 30 mg daily, whereas ophthalmopathy patients were given high-dose intravenous methylprednisolone. The paper describes TCR Vbeta CDR3 sequencing of fewer than 150 peripheral blood samples, made up of 43 ophthalmopathy patients, roughly 75 hyperthyroidism patients and 17 progressor patients. On the study overall, not on this receptor specifically: During validation, the model predicted progression to ophthalmopathy a median of about 6.5 months ahead of onset, with 60% to 71% sensitivity and 72% to 80% specificity. Most expanded thyroid clonotypes (frequency above 0.001) were also detected in blood, suggesting blood repertoires may reflect thyroid immune responses. A 13 V-J signature model separated ophthalmopathy from stable hyperthyroidism, with 87.88% sensitivity and about 81% specificity in cross-validation and 80%/75% in testing. No statistical method was used to set the sample size in advance, and investigators knew the group allocation.

Ophthalmopathy patients had moderately to severely active disease, Clinical Activity Score of at least 3, NOSPECS grade of at least 4, and duration under 3 months. Any patient with an uncontrolled infection, another autoimmune disease, pregnancy or lactation was excluded. Diagnoses relied on clinical symptoms, serum thyroxine and TRAb, thyroid ultrasound and orbital computed tomography. PBMCs were separated from 7.5 to 10 ml of fresh peripheral blood using Ficoll-Paque density gradient centrifugation. Total RNA was extracted using Trizol reagent, and RNA quality was assessed on an Agilent 2100 Bioanalyzer. The TCR beta CDR3 regions were amplified from the RNA transcripts. For the first round of RT-PCR on the TCR CDR3, the HTBI primer set was used together with the Qiagen OneStep RT-PCR kit. The libraries were constructed in a second round of multiplex PCR and then size-selected and purified. Paired-end sequencing of the libraries was performed with 100 bp reads on an Illumina HiSeq2000. Per the authors' processing: SOAPnuke was used to process the raw data, throwing out any read that contained adapters or uncalled bases, had a mean Phred below 15, or lacked an exact constant-primer or identifier match. High-quality paired reads were merged using COPE v1.2.5, and each unique nucleotide sequence was defined as a clonotype. MiTCR v1.1 was used to align clonotypes to the IMGT TRBV, TRBD and TRBJ reference segments. The analysis included only V-J combinations with a frequency above 0.0001, which together covered about 99% of the repertoires. A TCS score was defined as the ratio between F50 (clonal expansion) and ExV (chaos), using BLOSUM62-based TCRdist between CDR3 peptides within each V-J. Welch's t-statistics and random forest reduced fewer than 550 V-J features to 10 to 15, which were used in a naive Bayes classifier (R e1071). The raw public reads went through TCRdb reprocessing: fastp at Q25, MiXCR clone calling, in-frame beta chains kept. A single entry per CDR3 protein holds the most common genes and DNA from its merged rows. TCRdb, rather than the study authors, made the V and J calls. The sample table shows hundreds of thousands of distinct CDR3 sequences, and roughly an eighth are seen once. The ten largest clones add up to 25% to 30% of the sample.

The CDR3 starts with the cysteine, ends with the phenylalanine, and has 16 residues. Just the 48-base CDR3 DNA is kept, in frame starting at base 1. Trimming takes 5 bases from V and 3 bases from J, and the germline ends sit 20 bases apart. Based on the germline V gene, the CDR1 and CDR2 sequences are SGHAT and FQNNGV. The sequence links TRBV11-2 to TRBJ2-7; the D gene is perhaps TRBD1, on 5 matching bases. This receptor was identified in a man between 50 and 59 years old with Graves' ophthalmopathy. Sequencing used blood. The encoded CDR3 is CASSPDTSPPRYEQYF. The nucleotides are TGTGCCAGCAGCCCGGACACCTCCCCACCTCGCTACGAGCAGTACTTC. Reference TRBV11-2 and TRBJ2-7 proteins supply the regions before and after the CDR3; the full variable domain is: EAGVAQSPRYKIIEKRQSVAFWCNPISGHATLYWYQQILGQGPKLLIQFQNNGVVDDSQLPKDRFSAERLKGVDSTLKIQPAKLEDSAVYLCASSPDTSPPRYEQYFGPGTRLTVT.